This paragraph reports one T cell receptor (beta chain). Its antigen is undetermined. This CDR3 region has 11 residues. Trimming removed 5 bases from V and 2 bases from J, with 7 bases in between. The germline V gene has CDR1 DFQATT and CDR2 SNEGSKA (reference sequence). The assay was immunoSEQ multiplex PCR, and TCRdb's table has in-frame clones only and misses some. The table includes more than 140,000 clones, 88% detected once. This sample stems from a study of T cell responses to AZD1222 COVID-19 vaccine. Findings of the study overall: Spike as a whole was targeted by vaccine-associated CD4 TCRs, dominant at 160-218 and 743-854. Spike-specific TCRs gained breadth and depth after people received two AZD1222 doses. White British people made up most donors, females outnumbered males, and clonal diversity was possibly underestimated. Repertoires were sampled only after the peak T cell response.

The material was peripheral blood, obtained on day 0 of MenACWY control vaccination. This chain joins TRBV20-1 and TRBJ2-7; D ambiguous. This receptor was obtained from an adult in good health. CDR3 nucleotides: TGCAGTGCTGCTCTCACCTACGAGCAGTACTTC. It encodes CSAALTYEQYF.